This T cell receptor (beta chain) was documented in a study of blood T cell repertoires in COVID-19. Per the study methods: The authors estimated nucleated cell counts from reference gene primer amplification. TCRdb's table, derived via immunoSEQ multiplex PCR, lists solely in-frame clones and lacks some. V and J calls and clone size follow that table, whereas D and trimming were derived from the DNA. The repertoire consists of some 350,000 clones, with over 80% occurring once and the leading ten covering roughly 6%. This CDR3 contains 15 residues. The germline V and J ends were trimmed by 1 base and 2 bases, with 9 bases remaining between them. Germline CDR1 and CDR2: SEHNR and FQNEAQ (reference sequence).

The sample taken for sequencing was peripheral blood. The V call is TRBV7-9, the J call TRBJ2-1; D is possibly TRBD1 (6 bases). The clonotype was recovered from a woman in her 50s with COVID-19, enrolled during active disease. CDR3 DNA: TGTGCCAGCAGCTTAGGACAGGTAACCTACAATGAGCAGTTCTTC. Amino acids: CASSLGQVTYNEQFF.